The clone carrying this TCR beta chain was seen only once. The data were obtained in a study of blood T cell repertoires in COVID-19. Study at large: Researchers got acute and convalescent COVID-19 samples from the United States, Italy and Spain.

The data were produced by immunoSEQ multiplex PCR, yet TCRdb's version contains in-frame clones alone and is incomplete. The table lists roughly 190,000 clones, around 94% of them singletons. V was clipped by 0 bases and J by 3 bases; unmatched bases: 1. Germline V lookup: CDR1 SGHRS, CDR2 YFSETQ. This CDR3 has 15 amino acids. The clonotype originates from a man aged 25 to 40 with COVID-19, enrolled during active disease. The source material was peripheral blood. This chain uses TRBV5-1 with TRBJ2-3; 10 positions match TRBD2. The CDR3 loop is CASSLASGGTDTQYF. CDR3 nucleotides: TGCGCCAGCAGCTTGGCTAGCGGGGGTACAGATACGCAGTATTTT.